Below, 19 T cell receptor beta chains from the same sample are listed, as sequenced in a study of CD8+ T cells in alopecia areata. Extracted from the samples, RNA was reverse transcribed into cDNA to serve as the sequencing template. Data came from immunoSEQ multiplex PCR; TCRdb stores just in-frame clones and leaves some out. The sample includes 140,000 to 150,000 clones, around 60% of them seen just once. Sequences were derived from CD4+ T cells sorted from blood, sampled at week 0. These receptors all stem from a human donor with alopecia areata.

The rearrangement uses TRBV7-9 and TRBJ1-6; no reliable D call. The CDR3 runs to 14 residues. The ends were cut back, 0 bases at V and 10 bases at J, with 10 bases in the middle. Germline lookup yields CDR1 SEHNR and CDR2 FQNEAQ (reference sequence). As DNA, the CDR3 is TGTGCCAGCAGCTTAGCCGGGGTATGGTCACCCCTCCACTTT. Residues: CASSLAGVWSPLHF.

J is TRBJ2-7 and V is TRBV29-1; possibly TRBD1 for D (5 bases). This CDR3 is 14 amino acids long. Germline assignment: CDR1 SQVTM and CDR2 ANQGSEA. Deletions cut 4 bases from V and 7 bases from J, with 20 bases between. The CDR3: CSVVQGSFPWEQYF. As DNA, the CDR3 is TGCAGCGTTGTTCAGGGAAGCTTCCCTTGGGAGCAGTACTTC.

The rearrangement joins TRBV18 to TRBJ1-5; D remains ambiguous. The V end was cut by 2 bases, the J end by 7 bases, with 6 bases between. Germline V lookup: CDR1 KGHSH, CDR2 LQKENI. This CDR3 comprises 12 residues. The CDR3 DNA is TGTGCCAGCTCACCAGGCCAACAGCCCCAGCATTTT. It yields the protein CASSPGQQPQHF.

This clone showed up just a few times. The chain is built from TRBV29-1 and TRBJ2-1; 8 bases are a match to TRBD1. V was pared by 4 bases and J by 8 bases, with 10 bases of the junction left unmatched. This CDR3 is 14 amino acids long. The germline CDR1 and CDR2 sequences are SQVTM and ANQGSEA. The CDR3 sequence: CSVVVQEQGDEQFF. As DNA, the CDR3 is TGCAGCGTTGTAGTCCAGGAACAGGGGGATGAGCAGTTCTTC.

Only a few counts were recorded for this clone. This chain uses TRBV29-1 with TRBJ1-1, with 7 bases matching TRBD1. With V trimmed by 6 bases and J by 1 base, 8 bases remained unmatched. This CDR3 is 14 amino acids long. Germline values: CDR1 SQVTM, CDR2 ANQGSEA. The CDR3 protein is CSVVRGTENTEAFF. CDR3 DNA sequence: TGCAGCGTCGTCCGGGGGACAGAGAACACTGAAGCTTTCTTT.

This clone was found once. This chain uses TRBV11-1 with TRBJ1-2, with a tentative D call TRBD1 (5 bases). The germline V gene encodes CDR1 SGHAT and CDR2 FQDESV (reference sequence). CDR3 length: 14 residues. The V gene lost 4 bases and the J gene lost 4 bases, with 13 bases spanning the gap. The CDR3 nucleotides are TGTGCCAGCAGCTCAGGGCCTTCTTCCTATGGCTACACCTTC. It codes for CASSSGPSSYGYTF.

This clone was seen a few times. The V gene is TRBV30, the J gene TRBJ1-3; D is undetermined. Trimming removed 1 base at V and 2 bases at J, with 6 bases between. CDR1 is GTSNPN, CDR2 SVGIG, per germline (reference sequence). The CDR3 runs 13 residues. CDR3 residues: CAWSGSTGNTIYF. DNA of the CDR3: TGTGCCTGGAGTGGATCAACTGGAAACACCATATATTTT. Combining the CDR3 with reference TRBV30 and TRBJ1-3 gives the whole variable domain SQTIHQWPATLVQPVGSPLSLECTVEGTSNPNLYWYRQAAGRGLQLLFYSVGIGQISSEVPQNLSASRPQDRQFILSSKKLLLSDSGFYLCAWSGSTGNTIYFGEGSWLTVV.

This clone was observed once. This chain joins TRBV2 and TRBJ2-3; weak D call: TRBD1 (5 bases). CDR1 and CDR2 from the germline V gene are SNHLY and FYNNEI. V lost 5 bases and J lost 11, with 11 bases in between. The CDR3 sequence is 11 residues long. CDR3 protein: CASSLQGLQYF. The CDR3 DNA is TGTGCCAGCAGTCTCCAGGGCCTGCAGTATTTT.

The CDR3: CASSLFSQGSYNEQFF. In DNA form, the CDR3 reads TGCGCCAGCAGCTTGTTCTCTCAGGGCTCCTACAATGAGCAGTTCTTC. The gene calls are TRBV5-1 and TRBJ2-1, with D maybe TRBD1 (5 bases). The germline CDR1 and CDR2 sequences are SGHRS and YFSETQ. The CDR3 covers 16 residues. V was pared by 1 base and J by 0 bases, with 11 bases between.

J is TRBJ1-2 and V is TRBV29-1, with 8 bases fitting TRBD1. The CDR3 contains 12 residues. J gave up 6 bases and V 3 bases, and 3 bases lay outside the gene matches. Per germline, CDR1 SQVTM and CDR2 ANQGSEA. The CDR3 reads CSVDGQGNGYTF. For the CDR3, the DNA is TGCAGCGTTGATGGACAGGGAAATGGCTACACCTTC.

This sequence joins TRBV7-2 and TRBJ1-2, with 9 bases fitting TRBD1. J was trimmed by 3 bases and V by 3 bases; bases with no gene match: 5. The CDR3 consists of 15 residues. The germline V gene encodes CDR1 SGHTA and CDR2 FQGNSA. This CDR3 is CASSFRTGEDYGYTF. The CDR3 DNA follows: TGTGCCAGCAGCTTCCGGACAGGGGAGGACTATGGCTACACCTTC. The whole variable domain, remainder taken from reference TRBV7-2 and TRBJ1-2, is GAGVSQSPSNKVTEKGKDVELRCDPISGHTALYWYRQSLGQGLEFLIYFQGNSAPDKSGLPSDRFSAERTGGSVSTLTIQRTQQEDSAVYLCASSFRTGEDYGYTFGSGTRLTVV.

This chain connects TRBV15 to TRBJ2-3; D unclear. The CDR3 length is 13 residues. V lost 9 bases and J lost 5, with 15 bases in between. The germline V gene has CDR1 LNHNV and CDR2 YYDKDF (reference sequence). CDR3 amino acids: CATRPKWGDTQYF. The CDR3 coding sequence is TGTGCCACGAGGCCCAAATGGGGAGATACGCAGTATTTT.

This chain's CDR3 is CASSAAGGGNTGELFF. The CDR3 DNA sequence: TGTGCCAGCAGTGCAGCGGGGGGCGGGAACACCGGGGAGCTGTTTTTT. The chain uses TRBV28 and TRBJ2-2, with 9 bases identical to TRBD2. The CDR3 length is 16 residues. Germline lookup yields CDR1 MDHEN and CDR2 SYDVKM. V dropped 5 bases and J dropped 1; count of bases not matched to a gene: 5.

The CDR3 region is CAWSTGTGVTGELFF. The CDR3 DNA is TGTGCCTGGAGCACCGGGACAGGGGTAACCGGGGAGCTGTTTTTT. The chain couples TRBV30 to TRBJ2-2; TRBD1 agrees at 10 bases. With V trimmed by 3 bases and J by 5 bases, 6 bases remained unmatched. Germline loops: CDR1 GTSNPN, CDR2 SVGIG (reference sequence). This CDR3 region has 15 residues.

This rearrangement joins TRBV6-6 to TRBJ2-5; D may be TRBD1 (5 bases). CDR1 MNHNY and CDR2 SVGAGI come from the germline V gene (reference sequence). The CDR3 sequence is 13 residues long. V was clipped by 6 bases and J by 5 bases, with 13 bases between them. CDR3 bases: TGTGCCAGCAGAACGTCTTCAGGGGAGACCCAGTACTTC. Its protein product is CASRTSSGETQYF.

This chain joins TRBV29-1 and TRBJ1-2, with 7 bases aligning to TRBD1. CDR1 is SQVTM and CDR2 is ANQGSEA in the germline V gene. This CDR3 has 12 residues. V shed 6 bases and J 4 bases; nucleotides not matched to a gene: 5. The CDR3 DNA follows: TGCAGCGTCGCACAGGGGCCCTATGGCTACACCTTC. As protein: CSVAQGPYGYTF.

As to this clone: One junction end does not reproduce the germline sequence, and a read error may be involved. V gene TRBV19 combines with J gene TRBJ2-5; 8 nucleotides agree with TRBD1. This CDR3 region has 14 residues. In germline, CDR1 is LNHDA, CDR2 SQIVND (reference sequence). In DNA, the CDR3 is TGTGCTAGTAGTCCCCGACAGGGGAAAGAGACCCAGTACTTC. Its protein product is CASSPRQGKETQYF.

The chain links TRBV5-4 to TRBJ1-2, with D possibly being TRBD1 (5 bases). Trimming removed 2 bases at V and 5 bases at J, with 10 bases between. Germline V CDR1 and CDR2: SGHNT, YYREEE (reference sequence). CDR3 length: 13 residues. The CDR3 DNA reads as TGTGCCAGCAGCTTCAGGGACGTATATGGCTACACCTTC. Protein product: CASSFRDVYGYTF.

The V call is TRBV29-1, the J call TRBJ2-5, with D maybe TRBD2 (5 bases). Trimming pared 7 bases from V and 2 bases from J, leaving 11 bases between. Germline CDR1 is SQVTM and CDR2 is ANQGSEA. The CDR3 has 12 amino acids. CDR3 coding DNA: TGCAGCGCCCTCGGGGATCAAGAGACCCAGTACTTC. This encodes CSALGDQETQYF.